This T cell receptor (beta chain) was documented in a study of blood T cell repertoires in COVID-19. Study at large: Samples representing acute and convalescent COVID-19 were sourced from the United States, Italy and Spain. T cells, B-cell-depleted T cells, or PBMCs supplied cDNA or gDNA.

This CDR3 has 13 amino acids. V dropped 2 bases and J dropped 8 bases, with 10 bases sitting between them. The germline CDR1 and CDR2 sequences are LGHDT and YNNKEL (reference sequence). Original handling: Quantification of nucleated cells was approximated via reference gene primer amplification. The table came from immunoSEQ multiplex PCR; TCRdb's copy has only in-frame clones and leaves some out. V, J and clone size are taken as reported in that table, and D and trimming were inferred from the DNA itself. This table has 150,000 to 200,000 clones, roughly 82% appearing once. The receptor's source is a woman aged 40 to 50 with COVID-19, enrolled during active disease. The material sequenced was peripheral blood. J is TRBJ2-1 and V is TRBV3-1 (or the pseudogene TRBV3-2); the D is unclear. The CDR3 reads CASSQRAKDEQFF. CDR3 coding DNA: TGTGCCAGCAGCCAACGAGCGAAAGATGAGCAGTTCTTC.